The 24 T cell receptor beta chains in this list originate from one sample, sequenced in a study of blood T cell repertoires in COVID-19. Repertoires were generated with immunoSEQ multiplex PCR, while TCRdb's copy carries only in-frame clones and drops some. The sample lists nearly 250,000 clones, 70% to 85% seen once, with over 1.5% in the top ten. The sequenced sample was peripheral blood. The receptors shown here come from an elderly woman with acute or convalescent COVID-19.

This clone was detected a few times. The chain employs TRBV3-1 (or the pseudogene TRBV3-2) and TRBJ1-1, with unresolved D. V was pared by 3 bases and J by 7 bases, with 12 bases between. The CDR3 runs to 13 residues. Germline CDR1 and CDR2: LGHDT and YNNKEL (reference sequence). Here the CDR3 reads CASSQQKSGEAFF. The CDR3, as DNA: TGTGCCAGCAGCCAGCAGAAGAGCGGTGAAGCTTTCTTT.

V gene TRBV3-1 (or the pseudogene TRBV3-2) combines with J gene TRBJ2-2; D gene ambiguous. CDR1 LGHDT and CDR2 YNNKEL come from the germline V gene (reference sequence). The CDR3 is 11 residues long. Trimming pared 6 bases from V and 4 bases from J, leaving 3 bases between. CDR3 DNA: TGTGCCAGCAGGGCCACCGGGGAGCTGTTTTTT. Residues: CASRATGELFF.

This clone was seen once. The chain is built from TRBV7-9 and TRBJ1-1, with D perhaps TRBD1 (5 bases). Germline lookup yields CDR1 SEHNR and CDR2 FQNEAQ (reference sequence). V was cut by 3 bases and J by 4 bases, with 15 bases left in between. The length of the CDR3 is 15 residues. CDR3 protein: CASSFAGGGTTEAFF. For the CDR3, the DNA is TGTGCCAGCAGCTTTGCTGGGGGGGGGACCACTGAAGCTTTCTTT.

The rearrangement uses TRBV4-2 and TRBJ1-4; D gene ambiguous. CDR3 length: 14 amino acids. With 3 bases removed from V and 4 bases from J, the gap between germline ends came to 9 bases. In germline, CDR1 is LGHNA, CDR2 YNFKEQ. The CDR3 DNA reads as TGTGCCAGCAGCCAGGACTTGCTTAATGAAAAACTGTTTTTT. Translating gives CASSQDLLNEKLFF.

The V call is TRBV9, the J call TRBJ2-7, with a weak D call TRBD1 (7 bases). CDR1 and CDR2 (germline): SGDLS, YYNGEE. The CDR3 sequence is 16 residues long. V gave up 3 bases and J gave up 5 bases, with 21 bases separating them. In DNA, the CDR3 is TGTGCCAGCAGCGCCGGGGGTCTGACAGGGTTCGACGAGCAGTACTTC. It translates to CASSAGGLTGFDEQYF.

This clone was observed a single time. The gene calls are TRBV2 and TRBJ1-5; no clear D gene. The germline V and J ends were trimmed by 7 bases and 2 bases, with 12 bases remaining between them. Germline V gives CDR1 SNHLY, CDR2 FYNNEI. This CDR3 is built from 14 residues. CDR3 amino acids: CASNPGFGNQPQHF. The CDR3 region has the DNA TGTGCCAGCAACCCAGGTTTTGGCAATCAGCCCCAGCATTTT.

This rearrangement joins TRBV7-2 to TRBJ2-2; tentatively, D is TRBD1 (5 bases). Germline CDR1 and CDR2: SGHTA and FQGNSA. The CDR3 covers 14 residues. Trimming removed 5 bases from V and 4 bases from J, with 11 bases in between. This CDR3 is CASSAQQATGELFF. DNA for the CDR3: TGTGCCAGCAGCGCCCAACAGGCCACCGGGGAGCTGTTTTTT.

The gene calls are TRBV28 and TRBJ1-6; D perhaps matches TRBD1 (5 bases). The CDR3 length is 13 residues. The ends were cut back, 4 bases at V and 9 bases at J, with 10 bases in the middle. Germline CDR1 MDHEN, CDR2 SYDVKM. Written as DNA, the CDR3 is TGTGCCAGCAGTTCGGGACTTTTTTCACCCCTCCACTTT. It yields the protein CASSSGLFSPLHF.

About this clone itself: Different DNA sequences within this sample yield the same CDR3. The CDR3 reads CASSLGTSDYNEQFF. The CDR3 coding sequence is TGTGCCAGCAGCCTCGGGACTAGCGACTACAATGAGCAGTTCTTC. V is TRBV7-9 and J is TRBJ2-1; 10 positions match TRBD2. The ends lost 5 bases at V and 3 bases at J; junction bases unmatched: 4. The CDR3 consists of 15 residues. Per germline, CDR1 SEHNR and CDR2 FQNEAQ (reference sequence).

In this sample, this clone is medium-sized. The gene calls are TRBV6-1 and TRBJ1-1; 10 nucleotides match TRBD1. Germline assignment: CDR1 MNHNS and CDR2 SASEGT. With V trimmed by 3 bases and J by 10 bases, 11 bases remained unmatched. This CDR3 has 15 amino acids. DNA for the CDR3: TGTGCCAGCAGTGATCCTACTTGGGACAGGGGTCCAGCTTTCTTT. Its translation: CASSDPTWDRGPAFF.

The chain uses TRBV9 and TRBJ2-2, with 12 nucleotides matching TRBD1. The CDR3 runs to 17 residues. The germline V gene encodes CDR1 SGDLS and CDR2 YYNGEE. V lost 2 bases, J lost 3 bases, and 5 bases stayed unmatched. CDR3: CASSVSGTGGYTGELFF. The CDR3 DNA follows: TGTGCCAGCAGCGTCTCCGGGACAGGGGGCTACACCGGGGAGCTGTTTTTT.

This clone was recorded a few times. The chain uses TRBV6-2 or TRBV6-3 and TRBJ1-5; tentative D call: TRBD1 (6 bases). Trimming left V 4 bases short and J 0 bases short, with 16 bases between. CDR3 length: 17 amino acids. Germline V gives CDR1 MNHEY, CDR2 SVGEGT. As DNA, the CDR3 is TGTGCCAGCAGTTCGATACAGGGAGTGGGTAGCAATCAGCCCCAGCATTTT. It encodes CASSSIQGVGSNQPQHF.

This rearrangement joins TRBV5-5 to TRBJ1-3; D is possibly TRBD1 (6 bases). V lost 3 bases to trimming and J lost 0 bases, with 10 bases between them. This CDR3 spans 15 amino acids. Germline CDR1 reads SGHKS; CDR2 reads YYEKEE (reference sequence). CDR3 sequence reads: CASSSTGSSGNTIYF. The CDR3 region has the DNA TGTGCCAGCAGCTCCACAGGGTCCTCTGGAAACACCATATATTTT. The variable domain in full, completed from reference TRBV5-5 and TRBJ1-3, reads DAGVTQSPTHLIKTRGQQVTLRCSPISGHKSVSWYQQVLGQGPQFIFQYYEKEERGRGNFPDRFSARQFPNYSSELNVNALLLGDSALYLCASSSTGSSGNTIYFGEGSWLTVV.

The V gene is TRBV19, the J gene TRBJ1-2; tentatively, D is TRBD1 (6 bases). Germline V gene sequence: CDR1 LNHDA, CDR2 SQIVND (reference sequence). The CDR3 sequence is 12 residues long. V was cut by 5 bases and J by 7 bases, with 11 bases left in between. CDR3 sequence: CASSARGAGYTF. The CDR3 DNA reads as TGTGCCAGTAGTGCCCGGGGGGCTGGCTACACCTTC.

The rearrangement joins TRBV7-2 to TRBJ1-5, with D uncertain. Per the germline V gene, CDR1 is SGHTA and CDR2 is FQGNSA. V was shortened by 1 base and J by 4 bases, with 11 bases between the two germline ends. The CDR3 has 15 residues. The CDR3 here is CASSLVAGLNQPQHF. The CDR3 DNA sequence: TGTGCCAGCAGCTTAGTCGCAGGACTTAATCAGCCCCAGCATTTT.

The chain has TRBV9 and TRBJ2-1; TRBD2 agrees at 12 bases. V was clipped by 0 bases and J by 3 bases; unmatched bases: 1. The length of the CDR3 is 16 residues. Germline CDR1 reads SGDLS; CDR2 reads YYNGEE. This CDR3 reads CASSVGTSGIYNEQFF. The CDR3 DNA reads TGTGCCAGCAGCGTAGGGACTAGCGGGATCTACAATGAGCAGTTCTTC.

The V call is TRBV6-1, the J call TRBJ2-7, with TRBD1 identical over 10 bases. J gave up 2 bases and V 1 base, and 8 bases lay outside the gene matches. Germline V gives CDR1 MNHNS, CDR2 SASEGT. This CDR3 is 17 amino acids long. The CDR3 region is CASSEGTGGIVPYEQYF. The CDR3 bases are TGTGCCAGCAGTGAAGGGACAGGGGGTATTGTACCCTACGAGCAGTACTTC.

The chain joins TRBV6-6 to TRBJ2-5, with no clear D. Germline values: CDR1 MNHNY, CDR2 SVGAGI (reference sequence). V lost 9 bases and J lost 5, with 13 bases in between. The CDR3 is 12 amino acids. CDR3 in DNA: TGTGCCAGTGGTCGGGTTCGGGAGACCCAGTACTTC. This sequence encodes CASGRVRETQYF.

This clone appeared a few times. V usage is TRBV2 and J usage is TRBJ1-2; D call uncertain. The germline CDR1 and CDR2 sequences are SNHLY and FYNNEI. Deletions cut 4 bases from V and 4 bases from J, with 10 bases between. There are 13 residues in the CDR3. CDR3 DNA sequence: TGTGCCAGCAGTGTAGTGGCGGGCTATGGCTACACCTTC. Protein sequence: CASSVVAGYGYTF.

The table lists this clone with many counts. The chain joins TRBV9 to TRBJ1-1; D unclear. Germline V gives CDR1 SGDLS, CDR2 YYNGEE. The CDR3 runs 17 residues. Trimming shortened V by 0 bases and J by 3 bases, and 18 bases separated the two germline ends. As DNA, the CDR3 is TGTGCCAGCAGCGTAGTTCCCCCCGGAAAGCGGGACACTGAAGCTTTCTTT. Translating it yields CASSVVPPGKRDTEAFF.

This clone came up once. The CDR3 DNA reads as TGCGCCAGCAGCTTGGCGGGGGGAACGTACAATGAGCAGTTCTTC. Its translation: CASSLAGGTYNEQFF. The chain carries TRBV5-1 and TRBJ2-1, with 7 bases lining up with TRBD2. CDR1 and CDR2 (germline): SGHRS, YFSETQ. The CDR3 contains 15 residues. The V segment lost 0 bases and the J segment 4 bases; nucleotides outside the gene matches: 4.

The chain joins TRBV3-1 (or the pseudogene TRBV3-2) to TRBJ1-2, with TRBD1 as a possible D gene (5 bases). The CDR3 is 13 residues long. CDR1 is LGHDT and CDR2 is YNNKEL in the germline V gene (reference sequence). The germline V and J ends were trimmed by 1 base and 6 bases, with 9 bases remaining between them. CDR3 in DNA: TGTGCCAGCAGCCAAGTTCAGACAGATGGCTACACCTTC. Translating gives CASSQVQTDGYTF.

The genes are TRBV9 and TRBJ2-2; no clear D. This CDR3 contains 16 residues. The V end lost 1 base, the J end lost 5 bases, and 15 bases lay between the germline ends. Germline V gene lookup returns CDR1 SGDLS and CDR2 YYNGEE. DNA of the CDR3: TGTGCCAGCAGCGTATTGCCAGGTTCTCAGACCGGGGAGCTGTTTTTT. Translated, it gives CASSVLPGSQTGELFF.

This chain links TRBV6-2 or TRBV6-3 with TRBJ2-3, with TRBD1 matching 7 bases. Germline V gene lookup returns CDR1 MNHEY and CDR2 SVGEGT. V dropped 5 bases and J dropped 3; count of bases not matched to a gene: 5. This CDR3 has 14 residues. The CDR3 region has the DNA TGTGCCAGCAGTGGACAGGTCCCAACAGATACGCAGTATTTT. It yields the protein CASSGQVPTDTQYF.